The text below deals with one T cell receptor beta chain. One end of the junction is discordant with germline, which a read error may explain. CDR3 size: 16 residues. CDR1 is SSHAT and CDR2 is FNYEAQ in the germline V gene (reference sequence). This sample is drawn from a study of blood T cell repertoires in COVID-19. Overall study: Specimens from acute and convalescent COVID-19 originated in the United States, Italy and Spain. Nucleic acid was either cDNA or gDNA, and it came from T cells, B-cell-depleted T cells, or PBMCs.

How the authors handled the data: Amplification of reference gene primers provided the estimated nucleated cell counts. Method: immunoSEQ multiplex PCR; TCRdb's copy keeps in-frame clones and lacks some. The D gene and trimming were derived from the DNA, and the V and J assignments and clone size from that table. The table shows about 250,000 clones, with approximately 82% occurring only once. Recruitment covered about 25 US areas and drew participants whose ages spanned roughly 18 to 95 years. Sample: PBMCs or T cells enriched from blood (not recorded which). The chain is built from TRBV7-7 and TRBJ2-6; D remains unclear. This TCR derives from a man between 40 and 49 years old who had been exposed to COVID-19. CDR3 DNA: TGTGCTAGCAGCTTAGGCGCAAACTCTGGGGCCAACGTCCTGACTTTC. Amino acid sequence: CASSLGANSGANVLTF.